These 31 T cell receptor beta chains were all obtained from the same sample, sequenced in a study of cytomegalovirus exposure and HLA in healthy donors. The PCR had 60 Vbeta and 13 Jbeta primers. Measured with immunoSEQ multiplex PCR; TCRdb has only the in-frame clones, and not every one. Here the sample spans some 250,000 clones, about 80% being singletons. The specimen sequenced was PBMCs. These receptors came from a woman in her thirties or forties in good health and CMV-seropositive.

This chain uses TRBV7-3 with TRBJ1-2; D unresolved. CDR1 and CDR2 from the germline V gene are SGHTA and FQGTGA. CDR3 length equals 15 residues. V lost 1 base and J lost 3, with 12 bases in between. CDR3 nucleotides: TGTGCCAGCAGCTTAATCAGGCACGGATACTATGGCTACACCTTC. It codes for CASSLIRHGYYGYTF.

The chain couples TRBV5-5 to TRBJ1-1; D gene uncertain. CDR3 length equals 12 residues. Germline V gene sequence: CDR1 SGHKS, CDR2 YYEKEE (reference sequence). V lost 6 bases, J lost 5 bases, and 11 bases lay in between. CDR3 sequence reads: CASTSGGTEAFF. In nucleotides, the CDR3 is TGTGCCAGCACCTCGGGAGGAACTGAAGCTTTCTTT. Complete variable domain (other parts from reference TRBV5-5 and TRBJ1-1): DAGVTQSPTHLIKTRGQQVTLRCSPISGHKSVSWYQQVLGQGPQFIFQYYEKEERGRGNFPDRFSARQFPNYSSELNVNALLLGDSALYLCASTSGGTEAFFGQGTRLTVV.

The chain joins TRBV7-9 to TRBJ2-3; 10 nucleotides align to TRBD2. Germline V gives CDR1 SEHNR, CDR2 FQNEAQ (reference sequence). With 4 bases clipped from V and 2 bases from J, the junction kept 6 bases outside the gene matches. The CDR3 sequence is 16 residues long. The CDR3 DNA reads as TGTGCCAGCAGCTCGCGGACTAGCGGCAACACAGATACGCAGTATTTT. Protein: CASSSRTSGNTDTQYF.

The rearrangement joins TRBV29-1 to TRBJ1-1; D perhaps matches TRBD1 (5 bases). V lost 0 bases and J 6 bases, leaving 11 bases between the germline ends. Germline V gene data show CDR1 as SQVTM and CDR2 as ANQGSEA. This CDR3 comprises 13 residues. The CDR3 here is CSVEDGGYAEAFF. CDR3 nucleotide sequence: TGCAGCGTTGAAGATGGGGGGTACGCTGAAGCTTTCTTT.

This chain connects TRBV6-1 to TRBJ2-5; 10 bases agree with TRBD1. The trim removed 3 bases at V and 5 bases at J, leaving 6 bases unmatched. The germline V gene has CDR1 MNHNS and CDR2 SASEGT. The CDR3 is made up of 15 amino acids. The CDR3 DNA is TGTGCCAGCAGTGATAGACAGGGGGCCAGGGAGACCCAGTACTTC. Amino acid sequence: CASSDRQGARETQYF.

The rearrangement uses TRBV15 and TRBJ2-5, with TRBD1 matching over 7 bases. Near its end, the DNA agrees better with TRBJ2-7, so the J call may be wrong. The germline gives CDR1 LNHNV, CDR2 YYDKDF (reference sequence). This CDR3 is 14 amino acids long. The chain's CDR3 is CATSRVGTAYEQYF. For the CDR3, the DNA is TGTGCCACCAGCAGAGTCGGGACAGCCTACGAGCAGTACTTC.

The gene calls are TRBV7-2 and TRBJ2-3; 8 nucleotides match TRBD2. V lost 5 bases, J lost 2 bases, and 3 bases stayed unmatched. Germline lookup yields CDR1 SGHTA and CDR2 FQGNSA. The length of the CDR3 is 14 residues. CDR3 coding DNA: TGTGCCAGCAGCAGGGGACTAGACACAGATACGCAGTATTTT. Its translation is CASSRGLDTDTQYF.

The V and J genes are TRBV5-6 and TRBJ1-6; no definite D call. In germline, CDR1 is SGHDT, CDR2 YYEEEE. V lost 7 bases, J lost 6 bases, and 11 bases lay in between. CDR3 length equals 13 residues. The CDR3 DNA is TGTGCCAGCCCGACTCCTCTTAATTCACCCCTCCACTTT. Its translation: CASPTPLNSPLHF.

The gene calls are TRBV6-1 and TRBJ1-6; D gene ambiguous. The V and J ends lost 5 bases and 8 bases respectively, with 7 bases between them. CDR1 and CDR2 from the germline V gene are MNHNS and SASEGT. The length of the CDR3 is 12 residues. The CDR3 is CASSTQDSPLHF. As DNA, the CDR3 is TGTGCCAGCAGTACCCAGGATTCACCCCTCCACTTT.

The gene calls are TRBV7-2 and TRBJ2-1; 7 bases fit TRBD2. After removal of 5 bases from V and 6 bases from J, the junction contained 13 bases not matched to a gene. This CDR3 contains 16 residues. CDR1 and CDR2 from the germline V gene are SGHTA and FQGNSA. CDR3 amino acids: CASSKPATSLSNEQFF. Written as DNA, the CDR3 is TGTGCCAGCAGCAAGCCCGCGACTAGCTTAAGCAATGAGCAGTTCTTC. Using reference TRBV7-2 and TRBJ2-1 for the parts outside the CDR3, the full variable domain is GAGVSQSPSNKVTEKGKDVELRCDPISGHTALYWYRQSLGQGLEFLIYFQGNSAPDKSGLPSDRFSAERTGGSVSTLTIQRTQQEDSAVYLCASSKPATSLSNEQFFGPGTRLTVL.

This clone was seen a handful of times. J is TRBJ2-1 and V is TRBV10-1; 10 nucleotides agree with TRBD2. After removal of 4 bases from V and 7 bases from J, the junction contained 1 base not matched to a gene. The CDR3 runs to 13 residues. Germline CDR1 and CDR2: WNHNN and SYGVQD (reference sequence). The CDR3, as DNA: TGCGCCAGCAGTGGGACTAGCGGAAATGAGCAGTTCTTC. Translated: CASSGTSGNEQFF.

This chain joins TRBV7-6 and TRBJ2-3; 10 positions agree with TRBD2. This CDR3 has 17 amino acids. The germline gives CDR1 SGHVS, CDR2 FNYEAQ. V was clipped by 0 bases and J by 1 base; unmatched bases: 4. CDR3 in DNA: TGTGCCAGCAGCTTAGCAGCGGGAGGGGCCCGCACAGATACGCAGTATTTT. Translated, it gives CASSLAAGGARTDTQYF.

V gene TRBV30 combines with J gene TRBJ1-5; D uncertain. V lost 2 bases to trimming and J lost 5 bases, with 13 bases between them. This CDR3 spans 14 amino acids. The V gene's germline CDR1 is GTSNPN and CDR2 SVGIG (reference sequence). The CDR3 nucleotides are TGTGCCTGGAGTTCGGCACTCGAGGATCAGCCCCAGCATTTT. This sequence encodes CAWSSALEDQPQHF.

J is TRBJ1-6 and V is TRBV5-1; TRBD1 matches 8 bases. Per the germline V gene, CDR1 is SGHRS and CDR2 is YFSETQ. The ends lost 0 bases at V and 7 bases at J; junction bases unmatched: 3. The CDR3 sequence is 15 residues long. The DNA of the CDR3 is TGCGCCAGCAGCTTGGTGACAGGGGAAAATTCACCCCTCCACTTT. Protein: CASSLVTGENSPLHF. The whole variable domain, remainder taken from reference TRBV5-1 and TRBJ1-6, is KAGVTQTPRYLIKTRGQQVTLSCSPISGHRSVSWYQQTPGQGLQFLFEYFSETQRNKGNFPGRFSGRQFSNSRSEMNVSTLELGDSALYLCASSLVTGENSPLHFGNGTRLTVT.

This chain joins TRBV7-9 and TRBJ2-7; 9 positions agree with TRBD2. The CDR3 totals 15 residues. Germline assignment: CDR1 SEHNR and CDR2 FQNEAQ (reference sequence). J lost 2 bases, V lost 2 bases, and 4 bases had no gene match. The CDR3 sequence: CASSLTASGAYEQYF. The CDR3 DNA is TGTGCCAGCAGCTTAACCGCTAGCGGGGCCTACGAGCAGTACTTC.

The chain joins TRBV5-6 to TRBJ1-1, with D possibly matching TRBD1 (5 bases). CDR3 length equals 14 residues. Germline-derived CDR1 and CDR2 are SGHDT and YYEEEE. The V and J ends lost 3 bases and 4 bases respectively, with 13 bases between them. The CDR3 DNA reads TGTGCCAGCAGCTCTCGTGGCCAGGGCACTGAAGCTTTCTTT. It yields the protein CASSSRGQGTEAFF.

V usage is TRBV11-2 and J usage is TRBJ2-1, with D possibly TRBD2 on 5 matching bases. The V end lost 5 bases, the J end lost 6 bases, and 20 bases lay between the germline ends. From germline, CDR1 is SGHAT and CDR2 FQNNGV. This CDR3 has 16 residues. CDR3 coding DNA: TGTGCCAGCAGCACTATTCCCCCACGGGATAGCAATGAGCAGTTCTTC. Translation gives CASSTIPPRDSNEQFF.

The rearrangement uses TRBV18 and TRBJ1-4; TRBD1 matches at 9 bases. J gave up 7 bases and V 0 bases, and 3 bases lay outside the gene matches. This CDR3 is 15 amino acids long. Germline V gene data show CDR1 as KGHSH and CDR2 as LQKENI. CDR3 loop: CASSPPGQGPEKLFF. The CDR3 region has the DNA TGTGCCAGCTCACCACCGGGACAGGGTCCTGAAAAACTGTTTTTT.

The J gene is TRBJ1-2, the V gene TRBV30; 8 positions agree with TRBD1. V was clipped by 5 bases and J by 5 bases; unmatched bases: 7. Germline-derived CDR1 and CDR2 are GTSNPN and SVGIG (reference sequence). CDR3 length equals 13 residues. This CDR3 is CAWAGTGSYGYTF. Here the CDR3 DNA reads TGTGCCTGGGCCGGGACAGGCAGTTATGGCTACACCTTC.

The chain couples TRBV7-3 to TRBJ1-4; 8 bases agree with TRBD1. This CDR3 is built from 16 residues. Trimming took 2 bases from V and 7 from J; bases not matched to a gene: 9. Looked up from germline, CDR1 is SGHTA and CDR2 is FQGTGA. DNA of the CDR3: TGTGCCAGCAGCTTATTCGCGGACAGGGATTTTGAAAAACTGTTTTTT. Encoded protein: CASSLFADRDFEKLFF.

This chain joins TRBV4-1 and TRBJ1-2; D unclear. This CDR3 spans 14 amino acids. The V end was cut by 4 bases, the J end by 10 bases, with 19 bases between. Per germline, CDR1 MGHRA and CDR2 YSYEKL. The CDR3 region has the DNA TGCGCCAGCAGCCCCCGGGTACCCCTCGAAGACTACACCTTC. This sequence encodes CASSPRVPLEDYTF.

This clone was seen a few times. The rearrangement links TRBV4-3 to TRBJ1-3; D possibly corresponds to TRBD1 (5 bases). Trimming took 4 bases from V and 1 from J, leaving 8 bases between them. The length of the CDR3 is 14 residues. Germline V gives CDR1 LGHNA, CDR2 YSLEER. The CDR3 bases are TGCGCCAGCAGCCTTAGGGGTTCTGGAAACACCATATATTTT. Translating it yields CASSLRGSGNTIYF.

In nucleotides, the CDR3 is TGTGCCTCTTCTACGGGACTGTCTATCTACGAGCAGTACTTC. Amino acids: CASSTGLSIYEQYF. The chain links TRBV28 to TRBJ2-7; D is possibly TRBD2 (6 bases). The germline CDR1 and CDR2 sequences are MDHEN and SYDVKM. The V end was cut by 11 bases, the J end by 3 bases, with 20 bases between. This CDR3 has 14 amino acids. Using reference TRBV28 and TRBJ2-7 for the parts outside the CDR3, the full variable domain is DVKVTQSSRYLVKRTGEKVFLECVQDMDHENMFWYRQDPGLGLRLIYFSYDVKMKEKGDIPEGYSVSREKKERFSLILESASTNQTSMYLCASSTGLSIYEQYFGPGTRLTVT.

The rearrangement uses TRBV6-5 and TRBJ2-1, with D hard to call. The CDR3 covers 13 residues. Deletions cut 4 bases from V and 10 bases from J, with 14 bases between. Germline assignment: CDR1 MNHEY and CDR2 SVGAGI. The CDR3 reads CASSSTERYEQFF. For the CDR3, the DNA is TGTGCCAGCAGTTCAACCGAACGGTACGAGCAGTTCTTC.

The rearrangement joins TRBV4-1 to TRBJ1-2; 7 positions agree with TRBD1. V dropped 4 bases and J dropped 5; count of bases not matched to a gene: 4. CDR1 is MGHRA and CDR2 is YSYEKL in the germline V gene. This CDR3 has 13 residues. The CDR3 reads CASSPNRGYGYTF. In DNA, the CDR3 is TGCGCCAGCAGCCCGAACAGGGGATATGGCTACACCTTC.

DNA of the CDR3: TGTGCCATCAGTGAGTCGATTAGCACCTTCAATCAGCCCCAGCATTTT. Amino acids: CAISESISTFNQPQHF. The chain links TRBV10-3 to TRBJ1-5; D is unresolved. The CDR3 sequence is 16 residues long. CDR1 is ENHRY and CDR2 is SYGVKD in the germline V gene. With 0 bases removed from V and 3 bases from J, the gap between germline ends came to 12 bases.

CDR3 amino acids: CASGKTGDNEKLFF. CDR3 in DNA: TGTGCCAGCGGAAAGACAGGGGATAATGAAAAACTGTTTTTT. The chain employs TRBV9 and TRBJ1-4, with 8 nucleotides matching TRBD1. V was clipped by 7 bases and J by 4 bases; unmatched bases: 6. Germline CDR1 reads SGDLS; CDR2 reads YYNGEE. The CDR3 spans 14 residues. Looking up the rest from reference TRBV9 and TRBJ1-4 gives the full variable domain: DSGVTQTPKHLITATGQRVTLRCSPRSGDLSVYWYQQSLDQGLQFLIQYYNGEERAKGNILERFSAQQFPDLHSELNLSSLELGDSALYFCASGKTGDNEKLFFGSGTQLSVL.

CDR3 residues: CASSGVGEEKLFF. In DNA, the CDR3 is TGTGCCAGTTCAGGGGTGGGGGAAGAAAAACTGTTTTTT. This chain links TRBV2 with TRBJ1-4; perhaps TRBD1 as D (6 bases). The CDR3 extends over 13 amino acids. Trimming removed 9 bases at V and 8 bases at J, with 16 bases between. Germline CDR1 SNHLY, CDR2 FYNNEI.

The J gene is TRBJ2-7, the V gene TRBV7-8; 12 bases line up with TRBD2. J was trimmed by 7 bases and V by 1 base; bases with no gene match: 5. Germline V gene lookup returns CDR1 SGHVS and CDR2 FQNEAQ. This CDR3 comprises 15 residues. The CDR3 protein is CASSLDTSGGREQYF. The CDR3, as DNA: TGTGCCAGCAGCTTAGATACTAGCGGGGGGCGTGAGCAGTACTTC.

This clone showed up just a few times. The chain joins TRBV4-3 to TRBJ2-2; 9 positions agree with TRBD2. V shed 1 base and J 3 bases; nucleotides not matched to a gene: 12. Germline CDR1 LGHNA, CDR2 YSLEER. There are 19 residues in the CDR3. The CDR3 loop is CASSQVPPSGTFYTGELFF. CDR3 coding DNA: TGCGCCAGCAGCCAAGTTCCCCCTAGCGGGACATTTTACACCGGGGAGCTGTTTTTT.

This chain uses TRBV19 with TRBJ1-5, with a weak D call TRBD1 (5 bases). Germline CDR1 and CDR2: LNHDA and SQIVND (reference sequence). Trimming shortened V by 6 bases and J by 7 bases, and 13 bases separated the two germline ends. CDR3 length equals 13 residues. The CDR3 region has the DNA TGTGCCAGTAGGGGGGGAATGTGGCAGCCCCAGCATTTT. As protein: CASRGGMWQPQHF.